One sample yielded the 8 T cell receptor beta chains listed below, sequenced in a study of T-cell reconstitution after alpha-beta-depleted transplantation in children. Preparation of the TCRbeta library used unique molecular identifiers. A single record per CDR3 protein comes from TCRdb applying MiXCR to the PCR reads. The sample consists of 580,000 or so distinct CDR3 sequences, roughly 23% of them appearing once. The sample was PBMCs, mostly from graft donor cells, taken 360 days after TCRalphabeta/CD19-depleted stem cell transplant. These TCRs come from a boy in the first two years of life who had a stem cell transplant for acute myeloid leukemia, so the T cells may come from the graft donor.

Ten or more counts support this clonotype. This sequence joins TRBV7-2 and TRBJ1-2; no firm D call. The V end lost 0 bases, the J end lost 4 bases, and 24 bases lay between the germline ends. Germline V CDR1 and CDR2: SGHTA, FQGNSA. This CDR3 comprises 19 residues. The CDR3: CASSLAPRMPPSNGYGYTF. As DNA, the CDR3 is TGTGCCAGCAGCTTAGCACCCCGGATGCCTCCATCTAACGGCTATGGCTACACCTTC.

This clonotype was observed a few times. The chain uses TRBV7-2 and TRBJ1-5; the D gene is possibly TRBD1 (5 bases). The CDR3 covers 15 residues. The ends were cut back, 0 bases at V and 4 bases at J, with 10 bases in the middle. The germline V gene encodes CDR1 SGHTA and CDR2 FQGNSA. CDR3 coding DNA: TGTGCCAGCAGCTTAGCGGGACGGGGAAATCAGCCCCAGCATTTT. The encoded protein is CASSLAGRGNQPQHF.

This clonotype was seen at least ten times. CDR3 nucleotide sequence: TGTGCCAGCAGCTTAGCGTACAGGAACACTGAAGCTTTCTTT. Translation gives CASSLAYRNTEAFF. The chain joins TRBV7-9 to TRBJ1-1; the D is unclear. CDR3 size: 14 residues. V lost 0 bases to trimming and J lost 1 base, with 6 bases between them. The germline CDR1 and CDR2 sequences are SEHNR and FQNEAQ (reference sequence).

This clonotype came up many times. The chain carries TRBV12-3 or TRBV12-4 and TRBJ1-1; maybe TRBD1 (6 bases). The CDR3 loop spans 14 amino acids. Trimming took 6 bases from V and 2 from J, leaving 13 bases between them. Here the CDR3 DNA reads TGTGCCAGCAGCCCAGGGGACAAAAACACTGAAGCTTTCTTT. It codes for CASSPGDKNTEAFF.

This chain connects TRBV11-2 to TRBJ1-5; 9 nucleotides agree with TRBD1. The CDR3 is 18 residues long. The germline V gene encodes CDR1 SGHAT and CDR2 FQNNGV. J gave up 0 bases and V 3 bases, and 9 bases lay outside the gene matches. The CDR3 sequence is CASSFSGTGSYSNQPQHF. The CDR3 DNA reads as TGTGCCAGCAGCTTTTCCGGGACAGGGTCCTATAGCAATCAGCCCCAGCATTTT.

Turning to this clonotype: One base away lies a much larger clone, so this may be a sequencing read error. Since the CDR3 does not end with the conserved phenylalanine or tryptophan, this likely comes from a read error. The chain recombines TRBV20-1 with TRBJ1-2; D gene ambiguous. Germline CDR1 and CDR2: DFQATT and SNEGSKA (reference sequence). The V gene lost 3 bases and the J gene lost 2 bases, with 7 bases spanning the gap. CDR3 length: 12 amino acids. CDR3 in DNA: TGCAGTGCTAGGGAGGAAAACTATGGCTACACCTTA. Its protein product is CSAREENYGYTL.

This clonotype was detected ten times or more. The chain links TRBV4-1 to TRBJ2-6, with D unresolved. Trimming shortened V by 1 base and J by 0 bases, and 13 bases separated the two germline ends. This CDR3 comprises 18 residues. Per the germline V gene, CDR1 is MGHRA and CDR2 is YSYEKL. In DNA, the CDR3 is TGCGCCAGCAGCCAAGGGCACGGCGACCACTCTGGGGCCAACGTCCTGACTTTC. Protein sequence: CASSQGHGDHSGANVLTF.

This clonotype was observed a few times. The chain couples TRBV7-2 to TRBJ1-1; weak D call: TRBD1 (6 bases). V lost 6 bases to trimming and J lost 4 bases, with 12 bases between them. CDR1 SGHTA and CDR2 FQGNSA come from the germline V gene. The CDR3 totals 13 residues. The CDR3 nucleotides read TGTGCCAGCAGACTTACAGGGCCCACTGAAGCTTTCTTT. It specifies CASRLTGPTEAFF.